This passage covers 15 T cell receptor beta chains from one sample sequenced in a study of CD8+ T cells in alopecia areata. Extracted RNA was reverse transcribed, and the resulting cDNA served as sequencing template. Profiled with immunoSEQ multiplex PCR; TCRdb holds only in-frame clones, not every one. The data show 90,000 to 120,000 clones, 84% seen once. The treatment: oral pan-JAK inhibitor, 5-10 mg twice daily. Sequences were derived from CD8+ T cells sorted from blood, sampled at week 24, from a patient treated with tofacitinib. Receptors originate from a human donor with alopecia areata.

The J gene is TRBJ2-1, the V gene TRBV6-4; D ambiguous. The length of the CDR3 is 9 residues. The germline V and J ends were trimmed by 11 bases and 9 bases, with 8 bases remaining between them. The germline V gene has CDR1 MRHNA and CDR2 SNTAGT. As DNA, the CDR3 is TGTGCCCTTTCCCCTGAGCAGTTCTTC. Translating it yields CALSPEQFF.

V gene TRBV27 combines with J gene TRBJ2-7; 9 bases fit TRBD2. The CDR3 extends over 15 amino acids. V trimming: 1 base; J trimming: 2 bases; junction bases outside the gene matches: 3. CDR1 and CDR2 (germline): MNHEY, SMNVEV (reference sequence). CDR3 loop: CASSLYAGGPYEQYF. The DNA for the CDR3 is TGTGCCAGCAGTTTATACGCGGGGGGGCCCTACGAGCAGTACTTC.

The chain combines TRBV7-9 with TRBJ2-2; a weak D match, TRBD1 (5 bases). Germline V gives CDR1 SEHNR, CDR2 FQNEAQ (reference sequence). CDR3 length: 16 residues. Between the trimmed V and J ends, which lost 4 bases and 1 base, there was a span of 13 bases. The CDR3 DNA follows: TGTGCCAGCAGCTCGTCAGGAACAGGGAACACCGGGGAGCTGTTTTTT. This encodes CASSSSGTGNTGELFF.

The chain joins TRBV2 to TRBJ1-1; D call uncertain. This CDR3 contains 10 residues. Per the germline V gene, CDR1 is SNHLY and CDR2 is FYNNEI. V dropped 4 bases and J dropped 11 bases, with 8 bases sitting between them. CDR3 loop: CASSVAMAFF. The CDR3 DNA follows: TGTGCCAGCAGTGTAGCCATGGCTTTCTTT.

This sequence joins TRBV5-1 and TRBJ1-1; 8 bases match TRBD1. The CDR3 contains 15 residues. Germline lookup yields CDR1 SGHRS and CDR2 YFSETQ. Unmatched junction bases numbered 7, after V lost 4 bases and J lost 2 bases. CDR3 DNA: TGCGCCAGCAGCCCCTACGGACAGGGAAACACTGAAGCTTTCTTT. This codes for CASSPYGQGNTEAFF.

The chain couples TRBV30 to TRBJ2-7; TRBD2 might be the D (6 bases). Germline CDR1 reads GTSNPN; CDR2 reads SVGIG (reference sequence). Trimming removed 3 bases at V and 4 bases at J, with 13 bases between. The CDR3 extends over 13 amino acids. DNA of the CDR3: TGTGCCTGGAGCGGAGGACGGGGGTACGAGCAGTACTTC. Residues: CAWSGGRGYEQYF.

The rearrangement joins TRBV6-4 to TRBJ1-1; D not resolved. V was cut by 5 bases and J by 2 bases, with 9 bases left in between. The CDR3 is 13 amino acids. Looked up from germline, CDR1 is MRHNA and CDR2 is SNTAGT. The CDR3: CASSLTDNTEAFF. CDR3 coding DNA: TGTGCCAGCAGTCTCACAGATAACACTGAAGCTTTCTTT.

CDR3 DNA sequence: TGTGCCACCAGCATCTGGCCTCCTAGGGCAGATACGCAGTATTTT. It encodes CATSIWPPRADTQYF. The chain links TRBV15 to TRBJ2-3; unclear D gene. The germline CDR1 and CDR2 sequences are LNHNV and YYDKDF (reference sequence). Trimming removed 4 bases from V and 4 bases from J, with 15 bases in between. The CDR3 is 15 amino acids.

The V gene is TRBV7-9, the J gene TRBJ2-7; D remains ambiguous. The CDR3 is made up of 14 amino acids. Deletions cut 5 bases from V and 2 bases from J, with 13 bases between. Germline CDR1 is SEHNR and CDR2 is FQNEAQ (reference sequence). CDR3 in DNA: TGTGCCAGCAGCGCCCGGACGTGGCCCTACGAGCAGTACTTC. Its protein is CASSARTWPYEQYF.

The chain is built from TRBV30 and TRBJ2-2, with a weak D call TRBD1 (5 bases). In germline, CDR1 is GTSNPN, CDR2 SVGIG (reference sequence). Deletions cut 3 bases from V and 9 bases from J, with 14 bases between. The CDR3 has 13 amino acids. The CDR3 nucleotides are TGTGCCTGGAGCCCAGGGTTGCAACGGGAGCTGTTTTTT. This gives the protein CAWSPGLQRELFF.

The chain couples TRBV9 to TRBJ2-1, with 10 bases identical to TRBD1. With 3 bases clipped from V and 5 bases from J, the junction kept 2 bases outside the gene matches. This CDR3 has 14 amino acids. Germline CDR1 SGDLS, CDR2 YYNGEE. CDR3 region: CASSAGTGDNEQFF. DNA of the CDR3: TGTGCCAGCAGCGCCGGGACAGGGGACAATGAGCAGTTCTTC.

The rearrangement joins TRBV13 to TRBJ2-7; D remains ambiguous. Trimming shortened V by 7 bases and J by 1 base, and 17 bases separated the two germline ends. The germline V gene has CDR1 PRHDT and CDR2 FYEKMQ (reference sequence). The CDR3 totals 15 residues. In nucleotides, the CDR3 is TGTGCCAGCACCGTTTGGGATAGGGCATCCTACGAGCAGTACTTC. Its translation: CASTVWDRASYEQYF.

V is TRBV5-4 and J is TRBJ2-1; the match to TRBD2 covers 8 bases. Germline V lookup: CDR1 SGHNT, CDR2 YYREEE (reference sequence). The CDR3 contains 15 residues. The ends lost 0 bases at V and 6 bases at J; junction bases unmatched: 5. As DNA, the CDR3 is TGTGCCAGCAGCTTGGTAGGGACTAGGGGCAATGAGCAGTTCTTC. This gives the protein CASSLVGTRGNEQFF.

The chain recombines TRBV29-1 with TRBJ2-1; D tentatively fits TRBD1 or TRBD2 (5 bases each). V was pared by 1 base and J by 10 bases, with 8 bases between. The CDR3 is made up of 11 amino acids. From germline, CDR1 is SQVTM and CDR2 ANQGSEA. The CDR3 protein is CSVEGEGEQFF. In DNA form, the CDR3 reads TGCAGCGTTGAAGGTGAGGGGGAGCAGTTCTTC.

V is TRBV4-2 and J is TRBJ1-5; no clear D gene. The CDR3 contains 15 residues. Germline CDR1 reads LGHNA; CDR2 reads YNFKEQ. Trimming cost V 0 bases and J 2 bases, with 8 bases left between them. Written as DNA, the CDR3 is TGTGCCAGCAGCCAAGAGGCGGACGGCAATCAGCCCCAGCATTTT. As protein: CASSQEADGNQPQHF.